Shown below are 21 T cell receptor beta chains from a single sample sequenced in a study of beta chain features in type 1 diabetes. Every isolated RNA sample was fully reverse transcribed, so sequencing captured expressed TCRB transcripts. Sequencing used immunoSEQ multiplex PCR; TCRdb keeps in-frame clones, though not all of them. The sample contains approximately 38,000 clones, around 48% of which appear only once. The sample was central memory CD4+ T cells from blood. These receptors were obtained from a woman younger than 35 in good health.

In this sample, this clone turned up once. The chain links TRBV4-1 to TRBJ2-1; 7 nucleotides align to TRBD2. The ends lost 8 bases at V and 8 bases at J; junction bases unmatched: 18. The CDR3 is 16 residues long. In germline, CDR1 is MGHRA, CDR2 YSYEKL. In DNA form, the CDR3 reads TGCGCCAGCGGTTTGGGACTACCAGGCGGCGATGATGAGCAGTTCTTC. It yields the protein CASGLGLPGGDDEQFF.

The V call is TRBV30, the J call TRBJ1-1, with D unresolved. The V end was cut by 0 bases, the J end by 2 bases, with 13 bases between. There are 15 residues in the CDR3. From germline, CDR1 is GTSNPN and CDR2 SVGIG (reference sequence). CDR3 DNA sequence: TGTGCCTGGAGTGTATGGGGAGGAGATAACACTGAAGCTTTCTTT. Its translation: CAWSVWGGDNTEAFF.

This clone was counted between two and nine times. J is TRBJ2-5 and V is TRBV5-1; 8 bases match TRBD1. The trim removed 4 bases at V and 2 bases at J, leaving 1 base unmatched. The germline V gene encodes CDR1 SGHRS and CDR2 YFSETQ. The CDR3 runs to 13 residues. For the CDR3, the DNA is TGCGCCAGCAGCCGGGACAGGCAAGAGACCCAGTACTTC. The encoded protein is CASSRDRQETQYF.

The count of this clone is one. The gene calls are TRBV4-2 and TRBJ1-3, with TRBD1 as a possible D gene (6 bases). The V and J ends lost 0 bases and 3 bases respectively, with 18 bases between them. The germline V gene encodes CDR1 LGHNA and CDR2 YNFKEQ. The CDR3 totals 18 residues. The CDR3 nucleotides are TGTGCCAGCAGCCAAGATAAGAGACCAGGGGAACTTGGAAACACCATATATTTT. Its protein product is CASSQDKRPGELGNTIYF.

The chain has TRBV5-4 and TRBJ2-1, with TRBD1 as a possible D gene (8 bases). The CDR3 runs 15 residues. V dropped 2 bases and J dropped 10 bases, with 19 bases sitting between them. Germline lookup yields CDR1 SGHNT and CDR2 YYREEE (reference sequence). The CDR3 DNA reads TGTGCCAGCAGCTTCCAACTTACAGGGGGGGTGGAGCAGTTCTTC. Translation: CASSFQLTGGVEQFF. Using reference TRBV5-4 and TRBJ2-1 for the parts outside the CDR3, the full variable domain is ETGVTQSPTHLIKTRGQQVTLRCSSQSGHNTVSWYQQALGQGPQFIFQYYREEENGRGNFPPRFSGLQFPNYSSELNVNALELDDSALYLCASSFQLTGGVEQFFGPGTRLTVL.

The chain employs TRBV7-9 and TRBJ2-3; D call uncertain. The V gene's germline CDR1 is SEHNR and CDR2 FQNEAQ (reference sequence). V lost 5 bases, J lost 3 bases, and 6 bases lay in between. The CDR3 loop spans 12 amino acids. The CDR3 nucleotides are TGTGCCAGCAGCGCCGAGACAGATACGCAGTATTTT. Amino acids: CASSAETDTQYF.

This clone was counted only a few times. CDR3 sequence reads: CASSLEGYQETQYF. CDR3 coding DNA: TGTGCCAGCAGCTTAGAGGGGTACCAAGAGACCCAGTACTTC. The genes are TRBV7-9 and TRBJ2-5; TRBD1 is a possible D gene (5 bases). The CDR3 loop spans 14 amino acids. Germline loops: CDR1 SEHNR, CDR2 FQNEAQ (reference sequence). V was clipped by 1 base and J by 0 bases, with 6 bases between them. The variable domain in full, completed from reference TRBV7-9 and TRBJ2-5, reads DTGVSQNPRHKITKRGQNVTFRCDPISEHNRLYWYRQTLGQGPEFLTYFQNEAQLEKSRLLSDRFSAERPKGSFSTLEIQRTEQGDSAMYLCASSLEGYQETQYFGPGTRLLVL.

The rearrangement uses TRBV6-1 and TRBJ2-7; D unclear. The germline V and J ends were trimmed by 4 bases and 4 bases, with 5 bases remaining between them. The CDR3 runs to 11 residues. Germline assignment: CDR1 MNHNS and CDR2 SASEGT. This CDR3 is CASSALYEQYF. The CDR3 nucleotides are TGTGCCAGCAGTGCATTGTACGAGCAGTACTTC.

The chain employs TRBV6-1 and TRBJ2-7, with 8 nucleotides matching TRBD1. Germline lookup yields CDR1 MNHNS and CDR2 SASEGT. The CDR3 has 15 amino acids. V lost 7 bases to trimming and J lost 4 bases; unmatched junction nucleotides: 12. The CDR3 DNA reads as TGTGCCAGCACCTACAGCAGGGGGCAGGGATACGAGCAGTACTTC. Protein sequence: CASTYSRGQGYEQYF.

CDR3 amino acids: CASSSTELAGVREQYF. DNA of the CDR3: TGCGCCAGCAGCTCAACCGAACTAGCGGGAGTACGGGAGCAGTACTTC. The chain uses TRBV5-1 and TRBJ2-7; 11 nucleotides line up with TRBD2. Losses at the gene ends were 3 bases for V and 7 bases for J; bases not matched to a gene: 12. The length of the CDR3 is 16 residues. From germline, CDR1 is SGHRS and CDR2 YFSETQ.

V is TRBV5-1 and J is TRBJ1-4; D possibly corresponds to TRBD1 (6 bases). The CDR3 sequence is 17 residues long. Between the trimmed V and J ends, which lost 0 bases and 0 bases, there was a span of 12 bases. Germline values: CDR1 SGHRS, CDR2 YFSETQ. CDR3 DNA sequence: TGCGCCAGCAGCTTGGCTACAGGGTCGGCAACTAATGAAAAACTGTTTTTT. Protein: CASSLATGSATNEKLFF. The variable domain in full, completed from reference TRBV5-1 and TRBJ1-4, reads KAGVTQTPRYLIKTRGQQVTLSCSPISGHRSVSWYQQTPGQGLQFLFEYFSETQRNKGNFPGRFSGRQFSNSRSEMNVSTLELGDSALYLCASSLATGSATNEKLFFGSGTQLSVL.

This clone was detected only a few times. J is TRBJ2-7 and V is TRBV18; 11 nucleotides match TRBD2. Germline V CDR1 and CDR2: KGHSH, LQKENI. V shed 1 base and J 4 bases; nucleotides not matched to a gene: 6. The CDR3 has 16 amino acids. The CDR3 DNA sequence: TGTGCCAGCTCACCACTGCCTAGCGGGGGGACTTACGAGCAGTACTTC. Protein product: CASSPLPSGGTYEQYF. The variable domain in full, completed from reference TRBV18 and TRBJ2-7, reads NAGVMQNPRHLVRRRGQEARLRCSPMKGHSHVYWYRQLPEEGLKFMVYLQKENIIDESGMPKERFSAEFPKEGPSILRIQQVVRGDSAAYFCASSPLPSGGTYEQYFGPGTRLTVT.

The J gene is TRBJ2-3, the V gene TRBV5-1, with 8 bases aligning to TRBD2. The CDR3 length is 18 residues. The V gene's germline CDR1 is SGHRS and CDR2 YFSETQ. Unmatched junction bases numbered 11, after V lost 0 bases and J lost 2 bases. The CDR3 here is CASSLGRTAGGNTDTQYF. The CDR3, as DNA: TGCGCCAGCAGCTTGGGACGCACGGCGGGAGGCAACACAGATACGCAGTATTTT.

V usage is TRBV29-1 and J usage is TRBJ2-1; 13 positions agree with TRBD2. V was pared by 4 bases and J by 12 bases, with 12 bases of the junction left unmatched. The CDR3 is 15 residues long. Germline V gene sequence: CDR1 SQVTM, CDR2 ANQGSEA. CDR3 in amino acids: CSVAYTGLAGIWQFF. The DNA for the CDR3 is TGCAGCGTTGCATATACGGGACTAGCGGGAATCTGGCAGTTCTTC.

The rearrangement links TRBV2 to TRBJ2-1; the D gene is possibly TRBD2 (6 bases). Looked up from germline, CDR1 is SNHLY and CDR2 is FYNNEI. This CDR3 comprises 15 residues. Trimming removed 1 base at V and 0 bases at J, with 7 bases between. CDR3 sequence: CASSEEGGSYNEQFF. The CDR3, as DNA: TGTGCCAGCAGTGAAGAGGGAGGCTCCTACAATGAGCAGTTCTTC.

CDR3 bases: TGTGCCAGCAGCCCCATAGCAGGGGGCAGAAACGAGCAGTACTTC. As protein: CASSPIAGGRNEQYF. This chain uses TRBV11-2 with TRBJ2-7; 8 nucleotides align to TRBD1. The CDR3 runs to 15 residues. The ends lost 5 bases at V and 5 bases at J; junction bases unmatched: 11. Germline V gene sequence: CDR1 SGHAT, CDR2 FQNNGV.

The chain combines TRBV5-6 with TRBJ1-1; tentatively, D is TRBD1 (6 bases). CDR3 length: 15 residues. The germline V gene encodes CDR1 SGHDT and CDR2 YYEEEE. Trimming took 4 bases from V and 1 from J, leaving 14 bases between them. The CDR3 protein is CASSDQGGGNTEAFF. CDR3 coding DNA: TGTGCCAGCAGCGATCAAGGGGGGGGGAACACTGAAGCTTTCTTT.

The chain uses TRBV5-5 and TRBJ1-5, with D maybe TRBD1 (6 bases). Germline V gene lookup returns CDR1 SGHKS and CDR2 YYEKEE (reference sequence). The CDR3 length is 16 residues. V was cut by 0 bases and J by 5 bases, with 15 bases left in between. The CDR3 DNA sequence: TGTGCCAGCAGCTTGGATTGGACAGAGAGCGATCAGCCCCAGCATTTT. Residues: CASSLDWTESDQPQHF. The variable domain in full, with the rest retrieved from reference TRBV5-5 and TRBJ1-5, is DAGVTQSPTHLIKTRGQQVTLRCSPISGHKSVSWYQQVLGQGPQFIFQYYEKEERGRGNFPDRFSARQFPNYSSELNVNALLLGDSALYLCASSLDWTESDQPQHFGDGTRLSIL.

This chain connects TRBV19 to TRBJ1-5; possibly TRBD1 for D (5 bases). Trimming left V 4 bases short and J 6 bases short, with 10 bases between. The CDR3 runs to 13 residues. From germline, CDR1 is LNHDA and CDR2 SQIVND (reference sequence). DNA of the CDR3: TGTGCCAGTAGTACAGGACACGGTCAGCCCCAGCATTTT. It yields the protein CASSTGHGQPQHF.

The chain joins TRBV10-3 to TRBJ2-2, with 9 bases fitting TRBD1. The germline CDR1 and CDR2 sequences are ENHRY and SYGVKD. The CDR3 is made up of 15 amino acids. J gave up 6 bases and V 3 bases, and 5 bases lay outside the gene matches. The DNA of the CDR3 is TGTGCCATCAGTGATGAACAGGGGGCTTCCGGGGAGCTGTTTTTT. This encodes CAISDEQGASGELFF.

The chain links TRBV30 to TRBJ1-4; perhaps TRBD1 as D (5 bases). V lost 8 bases, J lost 7 bases, and 17 bases lay in between. Germline CDR1 GTSNPN, CDR2 SVGIG (reference sequence). The CDR3 has 13 amino acids. CDR3: CAAPGKTSEKLFF. In DNA form, the CDR3 reads TGTGCCGCACCAGGGAAGACCAGTGAAAAACTGTTTTTT.